This record covers a single T cell receptor beta chain. Its antigen is unknown. From germline, CDR1 is MNHEY and CDR2 SVGAGI. This CDR3 is 15 amino acids long. Deletions cut 2 bases from V and 7 bases from J, with 17 bases between. Clones were read by immunoSEQ multiplex PCR, and TCRdb kept only the in-frame ones, dropping some. The sample has roughly 700,000 clones, roughly 90% seen once. This sample was included in a study of Ad26.COV2.S vaccination and SARS-CoV-2 variants. Treatment meaning: around 19 received Ad26.COV2.S at low or high dose, single or two shots; 5 received placebo; per-sample allocation not given. The investigators took samples on day 63 after the first vaccine or placebo injection. It was an adult aged 18-55 years in Boston who was the donor. The study's findings and limits: Participants in the vaccine arm had higher spike-specific TCR breadth; placebo recipients had lower. There was reportedly substantial breadth in spike-specific CD8+ and CD4+ T cell responses after vaccination.

J is TRBJ1-2 and V is TRBV6-5, with D perhaps TRBD1 (5 bases). Sequenced here: peripheral blood, sampled in a trial of Ad26.COV2.S vaccine versus placebo. The sequence derives from a person between 18 and 65 years old who received the Ad26.COV2.S COVID-19 vaccine or a placebo. In DNA form, the CDR3 reads TGTGCCAGCAGTTACGACGGGACGGTGATATTTGGCTACACCTTC. It is translated as CASSYDGTVIFGYTF.